The next 27 T cell receptor beta chains were all read from a single sample in a study of T cells after yellow fever vaccination. One entry per CDR3 protein, called by TCRdb with MiXCR from the 5' RACE reads. The data show hundreds of thousands of distinct CDR3 sequences, roughly 6.1% seen once. Sequenced material: PBMCs, taken 5 days after the yellow fever booster vaccination. Every receptor here comes from a man aged 30-40 years who received the YFV17D yellow fever vaccine.

This clonotype was recorded at least ten times. The rearrangement joins TRBV12-3 or TRBV12-4 to TRBJ1-4; 9 bases align to TRBD1. CDR3 size: 16 residues. The J segment lost 5 bases and the V segment lost 3 bases, leaving 7 bases of the junction unmatched. The CDR3 nucleotides read TGTGCCAGCAGTTTCAACTGGGGGACAGGGAATGAAAAACTGTTTTTT. It is translated as CASSFNWGTGNEKLFF.

V is TRBV20-1 and J is TRBJ2-3, with 11 bases lining up with TRBD2. The CDR3 contains 16 residues. Germline CDR1 is DFQATT and CDR2 is SNEGSKA (reference sequence). The junction had 13 bases not matched to a gene; V was cut back by 5 bases and J by 6 bases. CDR3 bases: TGCAGTGCTGCCCCCCCGTCTAGCGGGAGGTACGATACGCAGTATTTT. It is translated as CSAAPPSSGRYDTQYF.

This clonotype was seen ten or more times. The CDR3 region is CASSQEKSGAAFF. The CDR3 coding sequence is TGTGCCAGCAGCCAAGAGAAGTCGGGCGCAGCTTTCTTT. The chain recombines TRBV4-2 with TRBJ1-1; D call uncertain. Germline V gives CDR1 LGHNA, CDR2 YNFKEQ. CDR3 length: 13 amino acids. Trimming pared 0 bases from V and 10 bases from J, leaving 12 bases between.

The chain joins TRBV5-1 to TRBJ2-1; D is unresolved. The CDR3 runs 14 residues. CDR1 and CDR2 (germline): SGHRS, YFSETQ. The V gene lost 0 bases and the J gene lost 7 bases, with 11 bases spanning the gap. The CDR3 nucleotides read TGCGCCAGCAGCTTGGCCCGGCAGATAAATGAGCAGTTCTTC. Translation: CASSLARQINEQFF. Using reference TRBV5-1 and TRBJ2-1 for the parts outside the CDR3, the full variable domain is KAGVTQTPRYLIKTRGQQVTLSCSPISGHRSVSWYQQTPGQGLQFLFEYFSETQRNKGNFPGRFSGRQFSNSRSEMNVSTLELGDSALYLCASSLARQINEQFFGPGTRLTVL.

This clonotype was picked up a small number of times. The gene calls are TRBV7-2 and TRBJ2-2; TRBD2 is a possible D gene (6 bases). Trimming left V 1 base short and J 8 bases short, with 14 bases between. Germline-derived CDR1 and CDR2 are SGHTA and FQGNSA. This CDR3 is built from 15 residues. The DNA of the CDR3 is TGTGCCAGCAGCTTAGTGGTTAGCGGAGTGGGGGAGCTGTTTTTT. It translates to CASSLVVSGVGELFF.

This rearrangement joins TRBV12-3 or TRBV12-4 to TRBJ2-1, with TRBD2 matching over 14 bases. V was pared by 10 bases and J by 1 base, with 15 bases of the junction left unmatched. This CDR3 has 19 residues. CDR3 sequence: CATRRTGTSGGRSYNEQFF. The CDR3 DNA is TGTGCCACCAGGCGAACCGGGACTAGCGGGGGAAGGTCCTACAATGAGCAGTTCTTC.

The chain is built from TRBV19 and TRBJ1-2; D not resolved. Germline lookup yields CDR1 LNHDA and CDR2 SQIVND (reference sequence). The CDR3 is 14 residues long. The ends were cut back, 0 bases at V and 5 bases at J, with 10 bases in the middle. The CDR3 bases are TGTGCCAGTAGTATAGATTTCAGGAATTATGGCTACACCTTC. Its translation: CASSIDFRNYGYTF.

In this sample, this clonotype turned up a few times. The V call is TRBV9, the J call TRBJ2-2, with 8 bases identical to TRBD1. The J segment lost 2 bases and the V segment lost 4 bases, leaving 13 bases of the junction unmatched. Germline CDR1 SGDLS, CDR2 YYNGEE. There are 18 residues in the CDR3. The CDR3 DNA sequence: TGTGCCAGCAGCTTCCGCCCCGGACAGGGATTTAACACCGGGGAGCTGTTTTTT. Encoded protein: CASSFRPGQGFNTGELFF.

This clonotype was found a few times. The rearrangement links TRBV20-1 to TRBJ1-6, with a tentative D call TRBD1 (6 bases). This CDR3 is 15 amino acids long. Germline V gene lookup returns CDR1 DFQATT and CDR2 SNEGSKA (reference sequence). Trimming stripped 1 base from V and 7 bases from J, with 14 bases between. CDR3 in DNA: TGCAGTGCTAGAGTCAGGGGCACCCTCAATTCACCCCTCCACTTT. Amino acid sequence: CSARVRGTLNSPLHF.

About this clonotype itself: A much larger clone differs from this one at a single base, so this may be a read error. The rearrangement joins TRBV6-2 or TRBV6-3 to TRBJ2-2, with D unclear. The CDR3 totals 13 residues. Germline CDR1 and CDR2: MNHEY and SVGEGT. Trimming removed 4 bases from V and 3 bases from J, with 6 bases in between. CDR3: CASSFRYTGELFF. CDR3 nucleotide sequence: TGTGCCAGCAGTTTTCGCTACACCGGGGAGCTGTTTTTT.

This clonotype was seen a few times. This chain connects TRBV18 to TRBJ2-5; 7 bases match TRBD2. This CDR3 is built from 14 residues. Trimming took 3 bases from V and 5 from J; bases not matched to a gene: 6. In germline, CDR1 is KGHSH, CDR2 LQKENI. The DNA of the CDR3 is TGTGCCAGCTCACCCGCGGGAGTTAAGGAGACCCAGTACTTC. It translates to CASSPAGVKETQYF. The variable domain in full, completed from reference TRBV18 and TRBJ2-5, reads NAGVMQNPRHLVRRRGQEARLRCSPMKGHSHVYWYRQLPEEGLKFMVYLQKENIIDESGMPKERFSAEFPKEGPSILRIQQVVRGDSAAYFCASSPAGVKETQYFGPGTRLLVL.

Ten or more counts support this clonotype. CDR3 loop: CASSPRDGGEDTQYF. As DNA, the CDR3 is TGCGCCAGCAGCCCACGGGACGGGGGGGAGGATACGCAGTATTTT. The genes are TRBV5-1 and TRBJ2-3, with 8 bases identical to TRBD2. Looked up from germline, CDR1 is SGHRS and CDR2 is YFSETQ. The CDR3 extends over 15 amino acids. J was trimmed by 6 bases and V by 4 bases; bases with no gene match: 10.

The chain links TRBV18 to TRBJ1-4; 7 nucleotides align to TRBD1. This CDR3 contains 15 residues. Germline V gene sequence: CDR1 KGHSH, CDR2 LQKENI. Trimming at V came to 3 bases and at J to 4 bases, leaving 5 bases not matched to a gene. The CDR3 sequence: CASSPRTGDNEKLFF. In DNA, the CDR3 is TGTGCCAGCTCACCGAGGACAGGAGATAATGAAAAACTGTTTTTT.

Many counts were recorded for this clonotype. V gene TRBV7-2 combines with J gene TRBJ1-5, with D possibly being TRBD1 (5 bases). V gave up 5 bases and J gave up 2 bases, with 13 bases separating them. Germline V gene lookup returns CDR1 SGHTA and CDR2 FQGNSA. This CDR3 comprises 15 residues. In nucleotides, the CDR3 is TGTGCCAGCAGCCCCAGGGACTGGGGCAATCAGCCCCAGCATTTT. It yields the protein CASSPRDWGNQPQHF. The full variable domain, in which reference TRBV7-2 and TRBJ1-5 provide the parts outside the CDR3, is GAGVSQSPSNKVTEKGKDVELRCDPISGHTALYWYRQSLGQGLEFLIYFQGNSAPDKSGLPSDRFSAERTGGSVSTLTIQRTQQEDSAVYLCASSPRDWGNQPQHFGDGTRLSIL.

This clonotype was found a few times. The chain couples TRBV11-2 to TRBJ1-1, with D possibly TRBD1 on 5 matching bases. The CDR3 runs to 12 residues. Germline loops: CDR1 SGHAT, CDR2 FQNNGV. The V and J ends lost 5 bases and 5 bases respectively, with 9 bases between them. The CDR3 sequence is CASSMGVTEAFF. Written as DNA, the CDR3 is TGTGCCAGCAGCATGGGGGTAACTGAAGCTTTCTTT.

About this clonotype: The junction shows a germline mismatch at one end, possibly a read error. V is TRBV7-8 and J is TRBJ2-2; D perhaps matches TRBD1 (5 bases). Germline V gene lookup returns CDR1 SGHVS and CDR2 FQNEAQ. The CDR3 contains 16 residues. As DNA, the CDR3 is TGTGCCGGCAGCTTAGTTCAGGGAACGAACACCGGGGAGCTGTTTTTT. Protein: CAGSLVQGTNTGELFF.

This clonotype was seen a few times. The chain links TRBV6-5 to TRBJ1-5; 8 bases line up with TRBD1. The CDR3 has 16 residues. V was clipped by 2 bases and J by 0 bases; unmatched bases: 3. The germline CDR1 and CDR2 sequences are MNHEY and SVGAGI. In nucleotides, the CDR3 is TGTGCCAGCAGTTACCATGGACAGGGTAGCAATCAGCCCCAGCATTTT. As protein: CASSYHGQGSNQPQHF.

This clonotype was detected only a few times. The chain links TRBV5-1 to TRBJ1-5; D perhaps matches TRBD1 (5 bases). The CDR3 covers 13 residues. V shed 4 bases and J shed 6 bases, with 11 bases lying between them. From germline, CDR1 is SGHRS and CDR2 YFSETQ. The CDR3 nucleotides are TGCGCCAGCAGCCCCGACGGGGCTCAGCCCCAGCATTTT. Protein: CASSPDGAQPQHF. Full variable domain (rest looked up from reference TRBV5-1 and TRBJ1-5): KAGVTQTPRYLIKTRGQQVTLSCSPISGHRSVSWYQQTPGQGLQFLFEYFSETQRNKGNFPGRFSGRQFSNSRSEMNVSTLELGDSALYLCASSPDGAQPQHFGDGTRLSIL.

This clonotype was detected a few times. The rearrangement links TRBV7-2 to TRBJ2-3; D perhaps matches TRBD2 (5 bases). Germline V gene lookup returns CDR1 SGHTA and CDR2 FQGNSA. V was shortened by 2 bases and J by 4 bases, with 10 bases between the two germline ends. There are 14 residues in the CDR3. Written as DNA, the CDR3 is TGTGCCAGCAGCTTAACGTCCGGGGCAGATACGCAGTATTTT. Translating gives CASSLTSGADTQYF.

This clonotype came up a few times. The genes are TRBV24-1 and TRBJ1-2, with D perhaps matching TRBD1 (5 bases). The CDR3 is 17 residues long. V lost 1 base to trimming and J lost 3 bases, with 17 bases between them. Germline V lookup: CDR1 KGHDR, CDR2 SFDVKD. The CDR3 spells CATSDFPSKGGDYGYTF. As DNA, the CDR3 is TGTGCCACCAGTGATTTCCCGTCGAAGGGAGGGGACTATGGCTACACCTTC.

There are many counts of this clonotype. The chain links TRBV3-1 to TRBJ2-6, with D possibly being TRBD2 (5 bases). V was cut by 0 bases and J by 0 bases, with 6 bases left in between. Germline V gives CDR1 LGHDT, CDR2 YNNKEL (reference sequence). CDR3 length equals 16 residues. CDR3 loop: CASSQERVSGANVLTF. The DNA of the CDR3 is TGTGCCAGCAGCCAAGAGAGGGTCTCTGGGGCCAACGTCCTGACTTTC. Full variable domain (remainder filled in from reference TRBV3-1 and TRBJ2-6): DTAVSQTPKYLVTQMGNDKSIKCEQNLGHDTMYWYKQDSKKFLKIMFSYNNKELIINETVPNRFSPKSPDKAHLNLHINSLELGDSAVYFCASSQERVSGANVLTFGAGSRLTVL.

This clonotype was seen at least ten times. This rearrangement joins TRBV5-1 to TRBJ2-1, with 10 bases that match TRBD2. Trimming removed 4 bases from V and 7 bases from J; junction bases left unmatched: 14. This CDR3 contains 17 residues. Looked up from germline, CDR1 is SGHRS and CDR2 is YFSETQ. Written as DNA, the CDR3 is TGCGCCAGCAGCCTCCAGCCGAGCGGGAGGGCCGGTAATGAGCAGTTCTTC. This sequence encodes CASSLQPSGRAGNEQFF.

This clonotype was seen more than once but under ten times. The chain links TRBV27 to TRBJ2-5; a weak D match, TRBD1 (5 bases). Germline V gene lookup returns CDR1 MNHEY and CDR2 SMNVEV (reference sequence). The length of the CDR3 is 15 residues. V gave up 0 bases and J gave up 5 bases, with 13 bases separating them. The CDR3 DNA reads TGTGCCAGCAGTTTATCTATCGGGTGGGGCGAGACCCAGTACTTC. It is translated as CASSLSIGWGETQYF.

This clonotype was recorded a few times. This chain links TRBV15 with TRBJ1-3; D perhaps matches TRBD1 (6 bases). V dropped 6 bases and J dropped 3 bases, with 18 bases sitting between them. Germline CDR1 and CDR2: LNHNV and YYDKDF (reference sequence). The CDR3 covers 16 residues. CDR3 amino acids: CATSPEQGYVGNTIYF. The CDR3 DNA follows: TGTGCCACCAGTCCGGAACAGGGATATGTTGGAAACACCATATATTTT.

The rearrangement uses TRBV19 and TRBJ2-1; D is uncertain. Germline V gene sequence: CDR1 LNHDA, CDR2 SQIVND (reference sequence). The V and J ends lost 1 base and 0 bases respectively, with 7 bases between them. The CDR3 loop spans 15 amino acids. CDR3 sequence (DNA): TGTGCCAGTAGTATAGGTCTGGTCTCCTACAATGAGCAGTTCTTC. It yields the protein CASSIGLVSYNEQFF.

This rearrangement joins TRBV7-9 to TRBJ2-3; D uncertain. The germline V gene has CDR1 SEHNR and CDR2 FQNEAQ (reference sequence). Between the trimmed V and J ends, which lost 2 bases and 7 bases, there was a span of 16 bases. CDR3 length equals 15 residues. The CDR3 reads CASSLSSSPMNTQYF. CDR3 bases: TGTGCCAGCAGCTTATCTAGTTCCCCCATGAATACGCAGTATTTT.

This clonotype was counted only a few times. This chain uses TRBV4-3 with TRBJ1-6; D gene ambiguous. Between the trimmed V and J ends, which lost 0 bases and 8 bases, there was a span of 17 bases. Germline V gene data show CDR1 as LGHNA and CDR2 as YSLEER. This CDR3 has 17 amino acids. The CDR3 DNA reads TGCGCCAGCAGCCAAGATTCCCGCCGGGCTATAGATTCACCCCTCCACTTT. Its translation: CASSQDSRRAIDSPLHF.